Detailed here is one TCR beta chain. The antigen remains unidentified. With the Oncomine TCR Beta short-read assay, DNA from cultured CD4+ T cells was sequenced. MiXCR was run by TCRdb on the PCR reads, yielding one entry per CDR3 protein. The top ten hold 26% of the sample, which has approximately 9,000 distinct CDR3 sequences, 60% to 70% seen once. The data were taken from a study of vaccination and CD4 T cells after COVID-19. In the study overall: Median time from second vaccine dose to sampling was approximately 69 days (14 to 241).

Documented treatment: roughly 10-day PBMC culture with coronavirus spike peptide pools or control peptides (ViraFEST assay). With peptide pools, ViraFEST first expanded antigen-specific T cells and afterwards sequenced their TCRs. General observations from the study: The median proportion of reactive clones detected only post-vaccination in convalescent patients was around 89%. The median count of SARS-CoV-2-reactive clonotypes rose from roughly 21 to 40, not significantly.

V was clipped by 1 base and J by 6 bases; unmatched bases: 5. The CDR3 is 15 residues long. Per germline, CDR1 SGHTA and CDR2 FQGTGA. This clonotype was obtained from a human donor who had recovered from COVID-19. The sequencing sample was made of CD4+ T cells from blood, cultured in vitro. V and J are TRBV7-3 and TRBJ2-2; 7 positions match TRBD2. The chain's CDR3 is CASSLNVGGAGELFF. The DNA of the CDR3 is TGTGCCAGCAGCTTAAACGTTGGGGGGGCCGGGGAGCTGTTTTTT.